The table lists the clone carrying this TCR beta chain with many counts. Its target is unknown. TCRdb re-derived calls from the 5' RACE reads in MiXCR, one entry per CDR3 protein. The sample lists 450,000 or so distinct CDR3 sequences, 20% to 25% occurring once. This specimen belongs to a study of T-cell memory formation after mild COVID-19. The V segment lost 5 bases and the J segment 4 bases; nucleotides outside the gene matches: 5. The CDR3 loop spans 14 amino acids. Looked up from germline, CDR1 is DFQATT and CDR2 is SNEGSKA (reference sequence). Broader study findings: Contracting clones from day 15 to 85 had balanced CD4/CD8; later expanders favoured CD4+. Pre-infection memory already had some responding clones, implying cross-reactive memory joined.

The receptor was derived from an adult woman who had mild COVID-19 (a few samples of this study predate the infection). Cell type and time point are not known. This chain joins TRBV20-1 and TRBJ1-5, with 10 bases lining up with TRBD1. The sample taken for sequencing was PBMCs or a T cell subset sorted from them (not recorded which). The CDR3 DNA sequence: TGCAGTGCTTTGCGGGACAGGGGAAATCAGCCCCAGCATTTT. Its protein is CSALRDRGNQPQHF.